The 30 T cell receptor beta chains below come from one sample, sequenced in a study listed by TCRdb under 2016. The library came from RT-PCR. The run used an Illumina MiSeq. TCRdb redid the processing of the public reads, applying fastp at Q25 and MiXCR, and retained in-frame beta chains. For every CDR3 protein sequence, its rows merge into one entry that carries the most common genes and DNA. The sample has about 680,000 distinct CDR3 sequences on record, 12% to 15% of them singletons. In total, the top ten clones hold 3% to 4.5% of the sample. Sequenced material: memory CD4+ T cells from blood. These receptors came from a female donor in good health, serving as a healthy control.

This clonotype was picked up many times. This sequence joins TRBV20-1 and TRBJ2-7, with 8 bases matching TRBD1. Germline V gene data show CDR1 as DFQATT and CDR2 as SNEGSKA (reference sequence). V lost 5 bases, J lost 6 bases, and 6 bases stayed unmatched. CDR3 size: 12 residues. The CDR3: CSAGGTGVEQYF. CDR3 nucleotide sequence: TGCAGTGCTGGGGGGACAGGCGTCGAGCAGTACTTC.

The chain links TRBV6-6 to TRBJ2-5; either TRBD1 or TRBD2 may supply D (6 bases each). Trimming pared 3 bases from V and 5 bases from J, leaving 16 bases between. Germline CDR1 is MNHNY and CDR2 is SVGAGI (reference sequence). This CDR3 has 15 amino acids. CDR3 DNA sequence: TGTGCCAGCAGTTATTCCACAGGGAGGTGGGAGACCCAGTACTTC. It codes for CASSYSTGRWETQYF.

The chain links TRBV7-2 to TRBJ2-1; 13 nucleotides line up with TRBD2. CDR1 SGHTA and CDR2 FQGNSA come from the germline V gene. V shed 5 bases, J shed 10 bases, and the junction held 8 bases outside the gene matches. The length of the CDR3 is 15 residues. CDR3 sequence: CASSPGLAGVLEQFF. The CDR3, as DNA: TGTGCCAGCAGCCCCGGACTAGCGGGAGTTTTGGAGCAGTTCTTC.

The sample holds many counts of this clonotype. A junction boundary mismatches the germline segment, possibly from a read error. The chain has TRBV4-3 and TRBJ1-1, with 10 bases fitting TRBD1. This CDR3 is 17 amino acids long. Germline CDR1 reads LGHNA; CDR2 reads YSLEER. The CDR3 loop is CASTQDTPGQGIAEAFF. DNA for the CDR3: TGCGCCAGCACCCAAGATACCCCGGGACAGGGGATTGCTGAAGCTTTCTTT.

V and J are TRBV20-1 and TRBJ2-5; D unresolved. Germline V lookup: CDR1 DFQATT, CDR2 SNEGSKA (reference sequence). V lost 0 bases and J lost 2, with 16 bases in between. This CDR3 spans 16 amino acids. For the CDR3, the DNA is TGCAGTGCTAGAGATGCGAGACAACTCCCACAAGAGACCCAGTACTTC. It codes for CSARDARQLPQETQYF.

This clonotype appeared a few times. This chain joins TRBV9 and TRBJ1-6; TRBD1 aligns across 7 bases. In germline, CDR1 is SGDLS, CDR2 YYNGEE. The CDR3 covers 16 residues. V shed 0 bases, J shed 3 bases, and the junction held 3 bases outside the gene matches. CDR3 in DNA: TGTGCCAGCAGCGTAGAGGGGACAGTCTATAATTCACCCCTCCACTTT. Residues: CASSVEGTVYNSPLHF.

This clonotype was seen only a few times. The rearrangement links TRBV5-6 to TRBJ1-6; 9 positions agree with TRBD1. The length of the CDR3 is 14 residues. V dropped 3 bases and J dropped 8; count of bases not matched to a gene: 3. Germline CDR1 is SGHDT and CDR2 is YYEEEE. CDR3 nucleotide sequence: TGTGCCAGCAGCTCGGACAGGGGTTATTCACCCCTCCACTTT. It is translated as CASSSDRGYSPLHF.

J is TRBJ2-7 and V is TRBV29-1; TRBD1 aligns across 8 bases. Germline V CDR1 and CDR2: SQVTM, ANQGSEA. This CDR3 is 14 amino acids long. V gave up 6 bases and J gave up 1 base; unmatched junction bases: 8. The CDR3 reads CSVQKTGDSYEQYF. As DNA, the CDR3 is TGCAGCGTCCAAAAGACAGGGGATTCCTACGAGCAGTACTTC.

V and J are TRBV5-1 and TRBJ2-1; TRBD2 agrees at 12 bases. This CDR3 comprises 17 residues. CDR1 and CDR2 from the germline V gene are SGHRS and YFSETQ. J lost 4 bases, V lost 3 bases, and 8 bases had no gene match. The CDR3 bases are TGCGCCAGCAGCTCGACTAGCGGGAGTGCTTTATACAATGAGCAGTTCTTC. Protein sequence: CASSSTSGSALYNEQFF.

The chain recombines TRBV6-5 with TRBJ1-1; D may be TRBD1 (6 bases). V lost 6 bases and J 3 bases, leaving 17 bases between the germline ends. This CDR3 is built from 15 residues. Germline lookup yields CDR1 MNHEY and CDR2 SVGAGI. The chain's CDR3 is CASRGLKGGDTEAFF. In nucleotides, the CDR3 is TGTGCCAGCAGGGGATTGAAAGGGGGAGACACTGAAGCTTTCTTT.

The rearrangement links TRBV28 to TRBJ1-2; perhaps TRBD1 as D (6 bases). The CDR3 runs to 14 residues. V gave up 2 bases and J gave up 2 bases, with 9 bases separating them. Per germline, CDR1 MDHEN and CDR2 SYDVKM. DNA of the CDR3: TGTGCCAGCAGTTTAAGACAGGCCAACTATGGCTACACCTTC. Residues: CASSLRQANYGYTF.

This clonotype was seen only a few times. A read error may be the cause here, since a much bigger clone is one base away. CDR3 coding DNA: TGTGCCAGCAGCTTGCTATCGGGAGCGGGAGCAGATACGCAGTATTTT. This codes for CASSLLSGAGADTQYF. This chain links TRBV7-3 with TRBJ2-3, with 8 bases identical to TRBD2. V dropped 3 bases and J dropped 4; count of bases not matched to a gene: 9. This CDR3 is built from 16 residues. The germline gives CDR1 SGHTA, CDR2 FQGTGA.

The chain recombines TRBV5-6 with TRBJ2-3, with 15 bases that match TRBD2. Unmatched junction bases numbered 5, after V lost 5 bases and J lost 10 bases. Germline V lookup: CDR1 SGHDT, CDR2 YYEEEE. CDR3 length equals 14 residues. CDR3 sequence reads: CASRRTSGGAPQYF. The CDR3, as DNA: TGTGCCAGCAGACGGACTAGCGGGGGGGCCCCGCAGTATTTT.

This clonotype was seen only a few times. The DNA of the CDR3 is TGCAGTGCTAGAGATGTGAGGATGAACACTGAAGCTTTCTTT. Translated, it gives CSARDVRMNTEAFF. This chain connects TRBV20-1 to TRBJ1-1; D unclear. The V gene's germline CDR1 is DFQATT and CDR2 SNEGSKA (reference sequence). V was clipped by 0 bases and J by 0 bases, with 8 bases between them. The CDR3 is 14 amino acids.

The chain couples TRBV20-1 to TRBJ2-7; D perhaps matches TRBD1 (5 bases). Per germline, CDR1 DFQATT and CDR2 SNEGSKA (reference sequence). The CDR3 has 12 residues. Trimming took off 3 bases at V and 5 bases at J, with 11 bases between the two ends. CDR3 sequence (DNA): TGCAGTGCTAGCAGGGTCGCCCACGAGCAGTACTTC. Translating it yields CSASRVAHEQYF.

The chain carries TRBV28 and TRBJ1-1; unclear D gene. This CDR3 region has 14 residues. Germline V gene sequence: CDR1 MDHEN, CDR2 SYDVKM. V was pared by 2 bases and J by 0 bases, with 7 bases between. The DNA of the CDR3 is TGTGCCAGCAGTTTAATCACGGTGAACACTGAAGCTTTCTTT. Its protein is CASSLITVNTEAFF.

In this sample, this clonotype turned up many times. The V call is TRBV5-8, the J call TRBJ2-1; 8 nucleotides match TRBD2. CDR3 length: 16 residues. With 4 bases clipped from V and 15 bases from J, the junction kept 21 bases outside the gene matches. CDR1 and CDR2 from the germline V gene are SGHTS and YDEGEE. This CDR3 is CASSPTERGGLTFRFF. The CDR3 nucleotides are TGTGCCAGCAGCCCCACCGAACGGGGGGGCCTCACCTTTCGGTTCTTC.

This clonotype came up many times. The CDR3 is CASSYSITGYTSYEQYF. DNA of the CDR3: TGTGCCAGCAGTTACTCGATTACAGGGTATACCTCCTACGAGCAGTACTTC. The chain couples TRBV6-5 to TRBJ2-7, with D possibly matching TRBD1 (6 bases). The V gene's germline CDR1 is MNHEY and CDR2 SVGAGI. The CDR3 loop spans 17 amino acids. Trimming removed 0 bases from V and 0 bases from J, with 15 bases in between.

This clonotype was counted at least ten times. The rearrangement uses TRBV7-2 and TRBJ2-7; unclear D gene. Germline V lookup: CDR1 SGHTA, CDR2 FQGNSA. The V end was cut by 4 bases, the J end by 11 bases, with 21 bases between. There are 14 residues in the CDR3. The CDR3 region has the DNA TGTGCCAGCAGCTCACCGGACCTATATTTGGGAAAGTACTTC. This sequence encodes CASSSPDLYLGKYF. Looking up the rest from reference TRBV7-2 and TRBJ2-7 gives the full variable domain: GAGVSQSPSNKVTEKGKDVELRCDPISGHTALYWYRQSLGQGLEFLIYFQGNSAPDKSGLPSDRFSAERTGGSVSTLTIQRTQQEDSAVYLCASSSPDLYLGKYFGPGTRLTVT.

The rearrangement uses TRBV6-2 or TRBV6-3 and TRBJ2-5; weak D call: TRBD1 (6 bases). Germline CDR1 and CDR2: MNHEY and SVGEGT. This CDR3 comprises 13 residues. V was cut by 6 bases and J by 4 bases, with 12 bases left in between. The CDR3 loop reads CASRIPQGETQYF. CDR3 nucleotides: TGTGCCAGCAGAATCCCACAGGGAGAGACCCAGTACTTC.

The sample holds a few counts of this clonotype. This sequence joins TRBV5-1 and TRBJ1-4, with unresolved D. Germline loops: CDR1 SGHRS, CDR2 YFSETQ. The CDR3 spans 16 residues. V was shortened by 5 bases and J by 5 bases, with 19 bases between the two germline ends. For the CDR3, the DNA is TGCGCCAGCAGTACAGCGGATATGGCCTCGAATGAAAAACTGTTTTTT. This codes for CASSTADMASNEKLFF.

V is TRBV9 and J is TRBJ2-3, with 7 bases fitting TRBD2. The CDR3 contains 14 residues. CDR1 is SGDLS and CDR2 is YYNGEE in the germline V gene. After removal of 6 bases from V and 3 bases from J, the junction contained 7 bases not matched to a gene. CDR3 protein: CASTRDYATDTQYF. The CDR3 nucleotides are TGTGCCAGCACCCGGGACTACGCAACAGATACGCAGTATTTT.

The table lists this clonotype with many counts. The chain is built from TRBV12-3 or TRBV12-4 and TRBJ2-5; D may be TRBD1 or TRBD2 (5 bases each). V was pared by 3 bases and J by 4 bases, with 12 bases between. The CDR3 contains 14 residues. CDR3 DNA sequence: TGTGCCAGCAGTTTTTTCGGGGCGGGAGAGACCCAGTACTTC. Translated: CASSFFGAGETQYF.

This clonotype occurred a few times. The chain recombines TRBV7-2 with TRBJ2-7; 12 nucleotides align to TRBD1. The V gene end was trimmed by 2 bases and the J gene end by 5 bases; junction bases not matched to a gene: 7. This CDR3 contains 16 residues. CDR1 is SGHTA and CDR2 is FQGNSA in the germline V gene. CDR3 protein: CASSLRPGDRGHEQYF. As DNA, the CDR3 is TGTGCCAGCAGCTTAAGGCCGGGGGACAGGGGGCACGAGCAGTACTTC.

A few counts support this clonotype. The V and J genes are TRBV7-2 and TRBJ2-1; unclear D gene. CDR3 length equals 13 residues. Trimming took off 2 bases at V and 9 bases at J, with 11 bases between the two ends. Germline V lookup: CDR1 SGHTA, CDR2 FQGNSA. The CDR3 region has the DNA TGTGCCAGCAGCTTAAGGTCTCGGCCTGAGCAGTTCTTC. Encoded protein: CASSLRSRPEQFF.

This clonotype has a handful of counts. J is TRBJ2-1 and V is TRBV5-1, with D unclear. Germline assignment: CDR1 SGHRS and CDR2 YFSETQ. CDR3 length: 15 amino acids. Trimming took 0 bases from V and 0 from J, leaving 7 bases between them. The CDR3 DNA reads TGCGCCAGCAGCTTGGTTCTGATCTCCTACAATGAGCAGTTCTTC. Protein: CASSLVLISYNEQFF.

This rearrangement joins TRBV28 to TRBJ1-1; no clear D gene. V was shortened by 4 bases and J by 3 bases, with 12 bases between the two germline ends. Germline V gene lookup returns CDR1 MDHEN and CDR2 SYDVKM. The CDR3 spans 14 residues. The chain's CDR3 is CASSSGNEDTEAFF. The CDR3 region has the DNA TGTGCCAGCAGTTCGGGGAATGAGGACACTGAAGCTTTCTTT. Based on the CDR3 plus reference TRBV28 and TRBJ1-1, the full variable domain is DVKVTQSSRYLVKRTGEKVFLECVQDMDHENMFWYRQDPGLGLRLIYFSYDVKMKEKGDIPEGYSVSREKKERFSLILESASTNQTSMYLCASSSGNEDTEAFFGQGTRLTVV.

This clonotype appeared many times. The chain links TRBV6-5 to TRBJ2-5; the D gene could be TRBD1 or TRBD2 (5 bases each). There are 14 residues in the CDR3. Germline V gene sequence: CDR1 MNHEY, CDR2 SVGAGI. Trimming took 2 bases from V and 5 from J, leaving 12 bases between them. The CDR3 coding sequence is TGTGCCAGCAGTTACGGGGGACGCGTCGAGACCCAGTACTTC. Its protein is CASSYGGRVETQYF.

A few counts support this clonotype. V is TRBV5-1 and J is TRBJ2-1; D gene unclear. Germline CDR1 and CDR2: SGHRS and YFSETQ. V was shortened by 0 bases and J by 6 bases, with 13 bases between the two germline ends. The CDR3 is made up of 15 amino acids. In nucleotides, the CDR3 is TGCGCCAGCAGCTTGGCGGCGGCAGACCTCAATGAGCAGTTCTTC. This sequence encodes CASSLAAADLNEQFF.

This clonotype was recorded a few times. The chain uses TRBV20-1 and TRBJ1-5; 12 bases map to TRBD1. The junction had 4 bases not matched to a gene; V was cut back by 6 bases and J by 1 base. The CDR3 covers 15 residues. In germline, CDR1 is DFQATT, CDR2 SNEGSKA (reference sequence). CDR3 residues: CSAGTGGWSNQPQHF. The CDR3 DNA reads TGCAGTGCAGGGACAGGGGGCTGGAGCAATCAGCCCCAGCATTTT.